This record covers a single T cell receptor (beta chain). What it binds is not known. CDR1 and CDR2 (germline): SGHTA, FQGNSA. V was clipped by 3 bases and J by 5 bases, with 8 bases between them. The CDR3 is 14 residues long. A second PCR of 7 to 11 cycles used a sample-barcoded 5' primer and a J-beta primer mix. TCRdb analysed the 5' RACE reads with MiXCR anew, one entry per CDR3 protein. Among about 1.4 million distinct CDR3 sequences listed, approximately 59% were seen once. The sample originates from a study of blood T cells in healthy people across ages. Study-wide background: In model experiments, template switching was able to capture about one barcoded beta molecule for every two T cells that were present. Study outcomes and limitations: Estimated diversity, derived from one million T cells, was regarded as an underestimate. Roughly linear age-related decline in beta diversity appeared, significant by age around 38.

Every sample had a minimum of 6 million PBMCs isolated. The sequence was collected from a young man in good health. The specimen sequenced was blood. The chain links TRBV7-2 to TRBJ1-6; D remains unclear. The CDR3 loop reads CASSFVSNNSPLHF. CDR3 nucleotides: TGTGCCAGCAGCTTCGTCAGTAATAATTCACCCCTCCACTTT. The full variable domain, in which reference TRBV7-2 and TRBJ1-6 provide the parts outside the CDR3, is GAGVSQSPSNKVTEKGKDVELRCDPISGHTALYWYRQSLGQGLEFLIYFQGNSAPDKSGLPSDRFSAERTGGSVSTLTIQRTQQEDSAVYLCASSFVSNNSPLHFGNGTRLTVT.